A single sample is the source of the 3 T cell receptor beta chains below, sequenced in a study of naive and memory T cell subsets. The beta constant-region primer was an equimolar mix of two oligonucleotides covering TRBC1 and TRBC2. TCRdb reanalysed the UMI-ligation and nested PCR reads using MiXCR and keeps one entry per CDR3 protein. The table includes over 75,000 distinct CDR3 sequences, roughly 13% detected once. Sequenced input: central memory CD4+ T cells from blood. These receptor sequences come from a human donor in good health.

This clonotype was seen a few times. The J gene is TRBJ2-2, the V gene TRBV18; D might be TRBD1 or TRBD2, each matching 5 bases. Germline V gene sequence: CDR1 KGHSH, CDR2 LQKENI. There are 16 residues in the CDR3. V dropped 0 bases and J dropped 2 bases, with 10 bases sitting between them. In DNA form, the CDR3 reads TGTGCCAGCTCACCACCGACGGGACGAAACACCGGGGAGCTGTTTTTT. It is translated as CASSPPTGRNTGELFF.

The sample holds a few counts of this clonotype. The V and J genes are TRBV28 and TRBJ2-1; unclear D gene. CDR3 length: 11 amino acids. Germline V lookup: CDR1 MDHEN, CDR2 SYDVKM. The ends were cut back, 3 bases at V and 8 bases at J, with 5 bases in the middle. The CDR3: CASSFSHEQFF. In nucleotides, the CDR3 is TGTGCCAGCAGTTTCTCCCATGAGCAGTTCTTC.

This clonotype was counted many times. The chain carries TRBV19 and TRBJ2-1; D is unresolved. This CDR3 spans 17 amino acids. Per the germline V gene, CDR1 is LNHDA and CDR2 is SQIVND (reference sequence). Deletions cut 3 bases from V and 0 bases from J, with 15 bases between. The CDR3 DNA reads TGTGCCAGTAGTATCCCCCCAGCAACTTTCTCCTACAATGAGCAGTTCTTC. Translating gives CASSIPPATFSYNEQFF.